This T cell receptor beta chain was identified in a study of T cell repertoires in cytomegalovirus infection. Overall study: In the study, CMV epitopes included recently identified HLA-C-restricted and well-studied HLA-B-restricted ones.

Study-level findings and limits: Carriage of CMV together with the relevant HLA was identifiable through cumulative public TCR beta family frequency. Ex vivo responses were dominated by HLA-C-restricted CMV-specific TCR beta clonotypes.

V gave up 5 bases and J gave up 1 base; unmatched junction bases: 9. Germline CDR1 is SGHTA and CDR2 is FQGNSA. The CDR3 sequence is 16 residues long. Concerning this clonotype: Its antigen is not known.

Via MiXCR, TCRdb re-called the reads, giving one row per CDR3 protein. The sample has 300,000 to 400,000 distinct CDR3 sequences, 25% to 30% seen once; the top ten hold around 19%. The chain has TRBV7-2 and TRBJ1-1; 8 positions agree with TRBD1. This receptor was taken from a human donor in good health (CMV status not recorded). Some clones in this sample may be carry-over from other donors' samples. This specimen consisted of cultured PBMCs, obtained from culture after CMV antigen stimulation. The CDR3 DNA reads as TGTGCCAGCAGCCGGGGGACAGGTTTGAGGAACACTGAAGCTTTCTTT. Its translation: CASSRGTGLRNTEAFF.